The 12 T cell receptor beta chains reported below all come from one sample, sequenced in a study of blood T cell repertoires in COVID-19. Sequenced by immunoSEQ multiplex PCR; TCRdb stores in-frame clones only, minus some. This sample carries more than 250,000 clones, more than 70% of them seen once, and the ten largest clones take under 6.5%. Sequencing input: peripheral blood. These receptors all stem from a man younger than 35 who had recovered from COVID-19.

The J gene is TRBJ1-1, the V gene TRBV6-1; D call uncertain. From germline, CDR1 is MNHNS and CDR2 SASEGT. Between the trimmed V and J ends, which lost 1 base and 2 bases, there was a span of 20 bases. The CDR3 has 18 amino acids. CDR3 nucleotides: TGTGCCAGCAGTGAAGATATTTTTGCGCGGGTCAGTAACACTGAAGCTTTCTTT. It codes for CASSEDIFARVSNTEAFF.

This chain uses TRBV4-1 with TRBJ1-1; 7 bases align to TRBD1. Unmatched junction bases numbered 4, after V lost 0 bases and J lost 3 bases. Germline-derived CDR1 and CDR2 are MGHRA and YSYEKL. The CDR3 spans 15 residues. The CDR3 nucleotides are TGCGCCAGCAGCCAAGATCAGGGGGTGCACACTGAAGCTTTCTTT. Translation gives CASSQDQGVHTEAFF.

This clone showed up just once. The CDR3 nucleotides read TGTGCCAGCAGCCAGGGGACTACTAAAGAGACCCAGTACTTC. Its translation is CASSQGTTKETQYF. The chain has TRBV3-1 (or the pseudogene TRBV3-2) and TRBJ2-5; 7 bases agree with TRBD2. Germline V CDR1 and CDR2: LGHDT, YNNKEL (reference sequence). The length of the CDR3 is 14 residues. V shed 3 bases and J 3 bases; nucleotides not matched to a gene: 4.

This clone occurred once. The chain couples TRBV9 to TRBJ2-7, with a tentative D call TRBD2 (6 bases). V was shortened by 4 bases and J by 3 bases, with 14 bases between the two germline ends. There are 14 residues in the CDR3. CDR1 and CDR2 (germline): SGDLS, YYNGEE. CDR3 bases: TGTGCCAGCAGCCCCGGGGGAGCAGTCTACGAGCAGTACTTC. This gives the protein CASSPGGAVYEQYF.

This clone has a single count. The chain couples TRBV21-1 to TRBJ2-7; the table gives TRBD2 as D, unverified against the DNA. TRBV21-1 counts as a pseudogene. The CDR3 consists of 11 residues. The CDR3 sequence is CASSKGAEQYF. The CDR3 DNA follows: TGTGCCAGCAGCAAGGGAGCCGAGCAGTACTTC.

The chain joins TRBV5-1 to TRBJ2-5; 10 nucleotides line up with TRBD1. CDR1 and CDR2 (germline): SGHRS, YFSETQ. With V trimmed by 0 bases and J by 2 bases, 7 bases remained unmatched. The CDR3 loop spans 17 amino acids. CDR3 protein: CASSLAFGQGGQETQYF. Written as DNA, the CDR3 is TGCGCCAGCAGCTTGGCCTTTGGACAGGGGGGGCAAGAGACCCAGTACTTC.

This rearrangement joins TRBV2 to TRBJ1-1; 8 bases are a match to TRBD1. The CDR3 sequence is 14 residues long. Trimming took 4 bases from V and 0 from J; bases not matched to a gene: 1. The germline CDR1 and CDR2 sequences are SNHLY and FYNNEI. The CDR3 loop reads CASSGQGMNTEAFF. The CDR3 DNA follows: TGTGCCAGCAGTGGACAGGGGATGAACACTGAAGCTTTCTTT.

The chain uses TRBV5-1 and TRBJ1-3; D is possibly TRBD1 (5 bases). The V gene's germline CDR1 is SGHRS and CDR2 YFSETQ. This CDR3 is built from 16 residues. V was pared by 2 bases and J by 0 bases, with 12 bases between. The CDR3: CASSLAPGGSGNTIYF. The DNA of the CDR3 is TGCGCCAGCAGCTTAGCCCCCGGGGGCTCTGGAAACACCATATATTTT. Based on the CDR3 plus reference TRBV5-1 and TRBJ1-3, the full variable domain is KAGVTQTPRYLIKTRGQQVTLSCSPISGHRSVSWYQQTPGQGLQFLFEYFSETQRNKGNFPGRFSGRQFSNSRSEMNVSTLELGDSALYLCASSLAPGGSGNTIYFGEGSWLTVV.

The genes are TRBV7-9 and TRBJ2-7; 8 bases line up with TRBD2. J lost 3 bases, V lost 5 bases, and 12 bases had no gene match. Germline loops: CDR1 SEHNR, CDR2 FQNEAQ (reference sequence). The CDR3 contains 16 residues. The CDR3 DNA reads TGTGCCAGCAGCCGTACCTTCCTAGCGGGCGGCTACGAGCAGTACTTC. Translation: CASSRTFLAGGYEQYF.

This clone was found a few times. The chain is built from TRBV3-1 (or the pseudogene TRBV3-2) and TRBJ1-1, with 12 bases that match TRBD1. V lost 0 bases to trimming and J lost 0 bases; unmatched junction nucleotides: 2. Germline loops: CDR1 LGHDT, CDR2 YNNKEL (reference sequence). The CDR3 is 17 amino acids. This CDR3 reads CASSQEGQGAMNTEAFF. CDR3 sequence (DNA): TGTGCCAGCAGCCAAGAGGGACAGGGGGCTATGAACACTGAAGCTTTCTTT.

The chain links TRBV11-2 to TRBJ1-2, with TRBD1 matching over 10 bases. The J segment lost 3 bases and the V segment lost 5 bases, leaving 6 bases of the junction unmatched. Germline CDR1 SGHAT, CDR2 FQNNGV. This CDR3 comprises 15 residues. CDR3 region: CASSAGTGVYYGYTF. The CDR3 bases are TGTGCCAGCAGCGCGGGGACAGGGGTTTACTATGGCTACACCTTC. The full variable domain, in which reference TRBV11-2 and TRBJ1-2 provide the parts outside the CDR3, is EAGVAQSPRYKIIEKRQSVAFWCNPISGHATLYWYQQILGQGPKLLIQFQNNGVVDDSQLPKDRFSAERLKGVDSTLKIQPAKLEDSAVYLCASSAGTGVYYGYTFGSGTRLTVV.

The rearrangement uses TRBV18 and TRBJ2-3; 7 bases are shared with TRBD2. V lost 0 bases, J lost 2 bases, and 8 bases stayed unmatched. CDR1 is KGHSH and CDR2 is LQKENI in the germline V gene. CDR3 size: 17 residues. For the CDR3, the DNA is TGTGCCAGCTCACCACCGGGATGGGAGGGGAACACAGATACGCAGTATTTT. Encoded protein: CASSPPGWEGNTDTQYF.